This T cell receptor (beta chain) was documented in a study of shared clonotypes between healthy human individuals. Study context: For every donor, three CD4 naive, three CD4 memory, two CD8 naive and one CD8 memory plates were used.

Trimming left V 1 base short and J 6 bases short, with 15 bases between. The CDR3 contains 16 residues. Looked up from germline, CDR1 is SGHTA and CDR2 is FQGTGA. The donors were adults (healthy and HIV-negative) with no recent acute infections or vaccinations. In the authors' methods: Filtering differed, since immunoSEQ gave only junction sequences and no quality scores. Method: immunoSEQ multiplex PCR; TCRdb's copy keeps in-frame clones and lacks some. For V, J and clone size, that table is used; D and trimming come from the DNA. The table lists 1 million to 1.3 million clones, around 78% of them singletons, with 0.5% to 0.65% in the top ten.

V is TRBV7-3 and J is TRBJ2-2; D is perhaps TRBD2 (6 bases). The TCR was taken from a man aged 18 to 29 in good health. Some clones in this sample may be carry-over from other donors' samples. Sequenced: memory CD4+ T cells from PBMCs. Documented subset: CD45RA-negative fraction. The chain's CDR3 is CASSLRVRGTAGELFF. CDR3 sequence (DNA): TGTGCCAGCAGCTTAAGAGTTCGGGGGACTGCCGGGGAGCTGTTTTTT.